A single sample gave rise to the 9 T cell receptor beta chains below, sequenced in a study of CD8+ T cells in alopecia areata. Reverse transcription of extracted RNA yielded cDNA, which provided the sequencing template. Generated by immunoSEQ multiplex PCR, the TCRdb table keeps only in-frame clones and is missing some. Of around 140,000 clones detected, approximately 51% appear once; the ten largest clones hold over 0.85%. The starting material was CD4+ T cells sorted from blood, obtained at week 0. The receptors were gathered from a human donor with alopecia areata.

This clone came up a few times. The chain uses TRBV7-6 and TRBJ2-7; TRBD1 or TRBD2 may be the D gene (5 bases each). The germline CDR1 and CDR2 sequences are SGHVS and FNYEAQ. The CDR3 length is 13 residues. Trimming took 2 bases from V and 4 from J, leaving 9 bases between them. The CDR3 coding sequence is TGTGCCAGCAGCTTACCGGGACGATACGAGCAGTACTTC. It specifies CASSLPGRYEQYF.

CDR3 DNA: TGTGCCTGGACCCCGGGGGGCGGTCAGCCCCAGCATTTT. Protein: CAWTPGGGQPQHF. The chain links TRBV30 to TRBJ1-5; tentatively, D is TRBD1 (6 bases). Trimming took off 4 bases at V and 6 bases at J, with 13 bases between the two ends. Per the germline V gene, CDR1 is GTSNPN and CDR2 is SVGIG (reference sequence). CDR3 length: 13 amino acids. Full variable domain (missing parts from reference TRBV30 and TRBJ1-5): SQTIHQWPATLVQPVGSPLSLECTVEGTSNPNLYWYRQAAGRGLQLLFYSVGIGQISSEVPQNLSASRPQDRQFILSSKKLLLSDSGFYLCAWTPGGGQPQHFGDGTRLSIL.

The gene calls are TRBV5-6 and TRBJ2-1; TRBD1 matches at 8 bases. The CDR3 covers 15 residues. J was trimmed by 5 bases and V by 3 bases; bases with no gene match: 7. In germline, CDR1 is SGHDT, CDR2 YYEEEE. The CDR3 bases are TGTGCCAGCAGCTATTTACCGGGACAGGACAATGAGCAGTTCTTC. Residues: CASSYLPGQDNEQFF.

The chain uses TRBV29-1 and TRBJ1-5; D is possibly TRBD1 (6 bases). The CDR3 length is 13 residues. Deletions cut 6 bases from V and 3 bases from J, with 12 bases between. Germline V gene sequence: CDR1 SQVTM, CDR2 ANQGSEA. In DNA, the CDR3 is TGCAGCGTCCTAACAGGGTCCAATCAGCCCCAGCATTTT. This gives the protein CSVLTGSNQPQHF.

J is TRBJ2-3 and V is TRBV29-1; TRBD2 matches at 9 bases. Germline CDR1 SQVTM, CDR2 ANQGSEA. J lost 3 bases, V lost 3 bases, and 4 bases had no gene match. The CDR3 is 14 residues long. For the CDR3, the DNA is TGCAGCGTTGACGTGGGACTAGCTACAGATACGCAGTATTTT. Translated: CSVDVGLATDTQYF.

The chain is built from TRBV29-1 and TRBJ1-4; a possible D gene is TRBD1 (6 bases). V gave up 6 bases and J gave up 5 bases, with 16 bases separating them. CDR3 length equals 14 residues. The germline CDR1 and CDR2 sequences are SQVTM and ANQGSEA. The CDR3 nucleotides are TGCAGCGTCCAGGGGCCGACGAGGAATGAAAAACTGTTTTTT. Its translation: CSVQGPTRNEKLFF.

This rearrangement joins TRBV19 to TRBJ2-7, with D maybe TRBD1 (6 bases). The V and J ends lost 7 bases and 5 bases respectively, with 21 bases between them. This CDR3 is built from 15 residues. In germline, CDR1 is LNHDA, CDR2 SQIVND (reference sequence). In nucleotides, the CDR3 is TGTGCCAGTACCCAACGAGGCAGGGGAGTAGACGAGCAGTACTTC. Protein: CASTQRGRGVDEQYF.

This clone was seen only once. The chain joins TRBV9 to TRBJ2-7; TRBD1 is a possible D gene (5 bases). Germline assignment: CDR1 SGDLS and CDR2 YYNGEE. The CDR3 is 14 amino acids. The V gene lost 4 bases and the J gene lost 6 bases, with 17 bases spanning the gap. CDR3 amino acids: CASSLQGDSGEQYF. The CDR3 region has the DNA TGTGCCAGCAGCCTGCAAGGGGATTCGGGCGAGCAGTACTTC.

The CDR3 is CASSVEPPFLYGYTF. The CDR3 DNA reads TGTGCCAGCAGTGTTGAGCCACCCTTCCTCTATGGCTACACCTTC. This chain links TRBV2 with TRBJ1-2; D is uncertain. Trimming pared 4 bases from V and 4 bases from J, leaving 16 bases between. Germline CDR1 and CDR2: SNHLY and FYNNEI. This CDR3 region has 15 residues.